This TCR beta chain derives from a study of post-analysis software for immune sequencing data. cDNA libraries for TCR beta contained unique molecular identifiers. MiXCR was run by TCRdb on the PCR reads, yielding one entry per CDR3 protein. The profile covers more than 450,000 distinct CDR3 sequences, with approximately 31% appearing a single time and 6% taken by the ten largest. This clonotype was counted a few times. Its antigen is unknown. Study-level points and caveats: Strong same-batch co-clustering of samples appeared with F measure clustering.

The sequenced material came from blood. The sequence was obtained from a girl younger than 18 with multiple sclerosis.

As DNA, the CDR3 is TGCGCCAGCAGCCCCAGCGGGGGGCGGGATACGCAGTATTTT. As protein: CASSPSGGRDTQYF. The chain links TRBV5-1 to TRBJ2-3; TRBD2 matches 9 bases. This CDR3 contains 14 residues. V trimming: 4 bases; J trimming: 6 bases; junction bases outside the gene matches: 6. The germline V gene has CDR1 SGHRS and CDR2 YFSETQ.